This T cell receptor beta chain was identified during a study of human T cells and chemical hapten exposure. Looking at the study overall: Diphenylcyclopropenone was applied weekly to patients' scalps across the roughly 23-week study.

TCRdb itself ran the RACE reads through MiXCR, one entry per CDR3 protein. Altogether 380,000 or so distinct CDR3 sequences are present, 4.5% to 7% being singletons, with the ten largest covering about 7.7%. Time point described: pre-sensitization, week 0. Treatment here: therapeutic diphenylcyclopropenone sensitization with weekly scalp DPC. Alopecia patients deemed DPC-suitable, aged 18 to 70, excluding pregnancy. V lost 5 bases, J lost 5 bases, and 7 bases stayed unmatched. This CDR3 spans 14 amino acids. Germline CDR1 and CDR2: SGHTA and FQGNSA. This clonotype was detected ten times or more. Its specificity is not known. Overall study results and limits: Expanded TCRs showed more large CDR3 clusters than pre-sensitization or healthy control sets.

The TCR originated in a young woman with alopecia areata. Some clones in this sample may be carry-over from other donors' samples. The chain is built from TRBV7-2 and TRBJ1-1; 8 positions match TRBD1. This material consisted of whole blood, taken in connection with sensitization to the hapten diphenylcyclopropenone (DPC). CDR3 bases: TGTGCCAGCAGCGCGGACAGGGTAGGGACTGAAGCTTTCTTT. It translates to CASSADRVGTEAFF.